These 19 T cell receptor beta chains were all obtained from the same sample, sequenced in a study of blood T cell repertoires in COVID-19. This table comes from immunoSEQ multiplex PCR, and its TCRdb copy is limited to in-frame clones, with some not included. This sample carries 270,000 or so clones, 75% to 90% of them seen once, and the ten largest clones take approximately 0.85%. The sequenced sample was peripheral blood. The receptors derive from a woman aged 40-49 years who had recovered from COVID-19.

The chain carries TRBV9 and TRBJ2-1; a possible D gene is TRBD2 (6 bases). V shed 2 bases and J shed 10 bases, with 13 bases lying between them. Germline V gives CDR1 SGDLS, CDR2 YYNGEE. The length of the CDR3 is 13 residues. CDR3 amino acids: CASSVWAAGEQFF. The CDR3 bases are TGTGCCAGCAGCGTCTGGGCGGCGGGGGAGCAGTTCTTC.

This clone was recorded once. This sequence joins TRBV19 and TRBJ2-2, with 12 bases aligning to TRBD2. Germline V lookup: CDR1 LNHDA, CDR2 SQIVND (reference sequence). CDR3 length: 17 residues. The trim removed 3 bases at V and 6 bases at J, leaving 8 bases unmatched. Here the CDR3 reads CASSIDLRLAGAGELFF. DNA for the CDR3: TGTGCCAGTAGTATTGACTTGAGACTAGCGGGAGCCGGGGAGCTGTTTTTT.

This clone appeared once. In DNA form, the CDR3 reads TGTGCCAGCCAAGAGCGGGAGAATCACGAGCAGTACTTC. It yields the protein CASQERENHEQYF. The chain carries TRBV6-5 and TRBJ2-7; 8 bases fit TRBD2. CDR3 length equals 13 residues. Per the germline V gene, CDR1 is MNHEY and CDR2 is SVGAGI. Trimming cost V 8 bases and J 5 bases; bases outside gene matches: 8.

V is TRBV5-1 and J is TRBJ2-7, with 7 bases aligning to TRBD1. The CDR3 is 15 residues long. Germline CDR1 SGHRS, CDR2 YFSETQ. The trim removed 3 bases at V and 3 bases at J, leaving 9 bases unmatched. The CDR3 sequence is CASSSTQGPIYEQYF. CDR3 bases: TGCGCCAGCAGCTCGACACAGGGGCCAATCTACGAGCAGTACTTC.

This chain joins TRBV6-6 and TRBJ2-7, with 8 bases that match TRBD1. Germline V lookup: CDR1 MNHNY, CDR2 SVGAGI (reference sequence). The CDR3 has 14 amino acids. V lost 6 bases and J lost 4; bases outside the gene matches: 8. The CDR3 protein is CASSSDRDGYEQYF. DNA for the CDR3: TGTGCCAGCAGCTCGGACAGGGATGGGTACGAGCAGTACTTC.

The chain is built from TRBV30 and TRBJ1-3; D gene unclear. Trimming removed 5 bases from V and 0 bases from J, with 11 bases in between. The germline V gene encodes CDR1 GTSNPN and CDR2 SVGIG (reference sequence). CDR3 size: 14 residues. CDR3 nucleotide sequence: TGTGCCTGGTCCTCAGTGGTCTCTGGAAACACCATATATTTT. Translating it yields CAWSSVVSGNTIYF.

The chain joins TRBV3-1 (or the pseudogene TRBV3-2) to TRBJ1-2; TRBD1 might be the D (6 bases). Trimming shortened V by 2 bases and J by 4 bases, and 14 bases separated the two germline ends. Germline values: CDR1 LGHDT, CDR2 YNNKEL (reference sequence). The CDR3 is 15 residues long. CDR3 in amino acids: CASSQKAGGVYGYTF. The CDR3 DNA sequence: TGTGCCAGCAGCCAAAAGGCGGGGGGCGTCTATGGCTACACCTTC.

The rearrangement joins TRBV18 to TRBJ2-1; 7 nucleotides agree with TRBD1. CDR3 size: 12 residues. CDR1 and CDR2 (germline): KGHSH, LQKENI. The trim removed 4 bases at V and 16 bases at J, leaving 10 bases unmatched. The CDR3 bases are TGTGCCAGCTCACTGACTGAAGGGGGCGAATTCTTC. It specifies CASSLTEGGEFF. The whole variable domain, remainder taken from reference TRBV18 and TRBJ2-1, is NAGVMQNPRHLVRRRGQEARLRCSPMKGHSHVYWYRQLPEEGLKFMVYLQKENIIDESGMPKERFSAEFPKEGPSILRIQQVVRGDSAAYFCASSLTEGGEFFGPGTRLTVL.

Regarding this clone: In the same sample, other DNA sequences code for this CDR3. This chain connects TRBV9 to TRBJ2-2; perhaps TRBD2 as D (6 bases). V lost 0 bases and J 4 bases, leaving 7 bases between the germline ends. CDR1 and CDR2 from the germline V gene are SGDLS and YYNGEE. CDR3 length equals 14 residues. The CDR3 protein is CASSVGGGTGELFF. The CDR3 DNA sequence: TGTGCCAGCAGCGTAGGGGGAGGCACCGGGGAGCTGTTTTTT.

This sequence joins TRBV12-5 and TRBJ2-3; D is possibly TRBD1 (6 bases). The length of the CDR3 is 12 residues. CDR1 is LGHNT, CDR2 FRNRAP, per germline. The ends were cut back, 6 bases at V and 4 bases at J, with 8 bases in the middle. CDR3 sequence (DNA): TGTGCTAGTGGATACAGGGCAGATACGCAGTATTTT. Protein product: CASGYRADTQYF.

The rearrangement joins TRBV9 to TRBJ2-3; 8 bases line up with TRBD2. The CDR3 has 14 amino acids. The germline CDR1 and CDR2 sequences are SGDLS and YYNGEE. The J segment lost 6 bases and the V segment lost 2 bases, leaving 5 bases of the junction unmatched. The CDR3 sequence: CASSVGLATDTQYF. The DNA for the CDR3 is TGTGCCAGCAGCGTCGGACTAGCAACCGATACGCAGTATTTT. Looking up the rest from reference TRBV9 and TRBJ2-3 gives the full variable domain: DSGVTQTPKHLITATGQRVTLRCSPRSGDLSVYWYQQSLDQGLQFLIQYYNGEERAKGNILERFSAQQFPDLHSELNLSSLELGDSALYFCASSVGLATDTQYFGPGTRLTVL.

The chain carries TRBV27 and TRBJ2-7; TRBD1 agrees at 9 bases. This CDR3 contains 14 residues. The germline gives CDR1 MNHEY, CDR2 SMNVEV (reference sequence). With V trimmed by 5 bases and J by 3 bases, 5 bases remained unmatched. CDR3: CASSARDRDYEQYF. CDR3 DNA sequence: TGTGCCAGCAGTGCTAGGGACAGGGACTACGAGCAGTACTTC.

This chain links TRBV6-4 with TRBJ2-3; 11 bases map to TRBD1. From germline, CDR1 is MRHNA and CDR2 SNTAGT. V was pared by 5 bases and J by 4 bases, with 5 bases of the junction left unmatched. CDR3 length: 15 residues. CDR3 nucleotide sequence: TGTGCCAGCAGTACGGGACAGGGGGACGCAGATACGCAGTATTTT. Protein product: CASSTGQGDADTQYF.

The rearrangement links TRBV27 to TRBJ2-7, with TRBD1 matching over 7 bases. Unmatched junction bases numbered 10, after V lost 5 bases and J lost 3 bases. The germline gives CDR1 MNHEY, CDR2 SMNVEV (reference sequence). The CDR3 runs 15 residues. The CDR3 DNA follows: TGTGCCAGCAGTACCACAGGGGTCCTAGTCTACGAGCAGTACTTC. Amino acids: CASSTTGVLVYEQYF.

The J gene is TRBJ2-7, the V gene TRBV7-2, with 11 bases identical to TRBD2. The CDR3 consists of 16 residues. V lost 3 bases, J lost 4 bases, and 8 bases stayed unmatched. Germline CDR1 reads SGHTA; CDR2 reads FQGNSA. The CDR3 sequence is CASSFQPGTSGYEQYF. CDR3 DNA sequence: TGTGCCAGCAGCTTCCAACCCGGGACTAGCGGATACGAGCAGTACTTC.

The chain couples TRBV11-2 to TRBJ2-7; TRBD1 aligns across 9 bases. This CDR3 has 16 amino acids. Looked up from germline, CDR1 is SGHAT and CDR2 is FQNNGV. The V segment lost 5 bases and the J segment 0 bases; nucleotides outside the gene matches: 8. CDR3 protein: CASSGRGTGSSYEQYF. CDR3 DNA sequence: TGTGCCAGCAGCGGGAGAGGGACAGGGAGCTCCTACGAGCAGTACTTC.

This chain connects TRBV5-1 to TRBJ1-2, with a tentative D call TRBD1 (5 bases). Germline CDR1 reads SGHRS; CDR2 reads YFSETQ. Trimming took 1 base from V and 3 from J, leaving 13 bases between them. CDR3 size: 15 residues. CDR3 nucleotide sequence: TGCGCCAGCAGCTTGTTAGACGGGGGAGACTATGGCTACACCTTC. This codes for CASSLLDGGDYGYTF.

The V gene is TRBV24-1, the J gene TRBJ2-3; 7 nucleotides match TRBD1. The CDR3 length is 13 residues. Germline-derived CDR1 and CDR2 are KGHDR and SFDVKD. With V trimmed by 7 bases and J by 2 bases, 2 bases remained unmatched. This CDR3 reads CATRGQNTDTQYF. DNA of the CDR3: TGTGCCACCAGGGGACAGAACACAGATACGCAGTATTTT.

The chain uses TRBV28 and TRBJ2-5; 7 positions agree with TRBD1. J was trimmed by 1 base and V by 8 bases; bases with no gene match: 1. Germline V CDR1 and CDR2: MDHEN, SYDVKM. The length of the CDR3 is 12 residues. The CDR3 loop is CASEGAQETQYF. DNA for the CDR3: TGTGCCAGCGAGGGGGCCCAAGAGACCCAGTACTTC.